The rows below give T cell receptor beta chains drawn from one sample of a study of blood T cells in healthy people across ages. TCRdb analysed the 5' RACE reads with MiXCR anew, one entry per CDR3 protein. This table holds 1 million to 1.2 million distinct CDR3 sequences, roughly two fifths found once. The specimen was blood. The source is a young man in good health. The CDR3 runs from the conserved cysteine through the conserved F or W. The order of the fields is D gene, V gene, clone size, J gene, CDR3 DNA, CDR3 protein. The D gene is left open where the match is weak. Clone size is stated in some rows and not others, as once, few, many or a class when expanded.

D gene: TRBD2
V gene: TRBV11-3
clone size: -
J gene: TRBJ2-7
CDR3 DNA: TGTGCCAGCAGCTTAGTGACTAGCGGGGGGCCCAAGAACAATGAGCAGTACTTC
CDR3 protein: CASSLVTSGGPKNNEQYF

D gene: -
V gene: TRBV12-3/TRBV12-4
clone size: few
J gene: TRBJ1-2
CDR3 DNA: TGTGCCATTTCGGGGGAAGGCAGGGGAGGCTACACCTTC
CDR3 protein: CAISGEGRGGYTF

D gene: TRBD2
V gene: TRBV12-3/TRBV12-4
clone size: -
J gene: TRBJ2-7
CDR3 DNA: TGTGCCAGCAGTGTATCCGCTAGCGGGGAGTCCTACGAGCAGTACTTC
CDR3 protein: CASSVSASGESYEQYF

D gene: TRBD1
V gene: TRBV4-3
clone size: few
J gene: TRBJ1-1
CDR3 DNA: TGCGCCAGCAGCCAAGATCGACAGGGAAGGACTGAAGCTTTCTTT
CDR3 protein: CASSQDRQGRTEAFF

D gene: TRBD2
V gene: TRBV20-1
clone size: -
J gene: TRBJ2-3
CDR3 DNA: TGCAGTGGCGTGGGCGGGGGGGGCCCAGATACGCAGTATTTT
CDR3 protein: CSGVGGGGPDTQYF

D gene: -
V gene: TRBV2
clone size: -
J gene: TRBJ2-7
CDR3 DNA: TGTGCCAGCAGTGGGCCGTACAATGAGCAGTACTTC
CDR3 protein: CASSGPYNEQYF

D gene: -
V gene: TRBV28
clone size: -
J gene: TRBJ1-2
CDR3 DNA: TGTGCCAGCAGTTTATTTGGCGGCAGGTCCAACTATGGCTACACCTTC
CDR3 protein: CASSLFGGRSNYGYTF

D gene: -
V gene: TRBV12-3/TRBV12-4
clone size: few
J gene: TRBJ2-1
CDR3 DNA: TGTGCCAGCAGTTGGGAGACGGGGATCTACAATGAGCAGTTCTTC
CDR3 protein: CASSWETGIYNEQFF

D gene: -
V gene: TRBV4-1
clone size: many
J gene: TRBJ2-3
CDR3 DNA: TGCGCCAGCAGCCCATCCGACAGCCAACATACGCAGTATTTT
CDR3 protein: CASSPSDSQHTQYF

D gene: -
V gene: TRBV6-6
clone size: few
J gene: TRBJ1-2
CDR3 DNA: TGTGCCAGCAGTTCCCCTGACACCCCCTATGGCTACACCTTC
CDR3 protein: CASSSPDTPYGYTF

D gene: -
V gene: TRBV6-2/TRBV6-3
clone size: -
J gene: TRBJ1-1
CDR3 DNA: TGTGCCAGCACCTTATTTAGGGGGTCGCGAGCTGAAGCTTTCTTT
CDR3 protein: CASTLFRGSRAEAFF

D gene: -
V gene: TRBV5-5
clone size: -
J gene: TRBJ1-5
CDR3 DNA: TGTGCCAGCAGCTTCACCCGGGATCAGCCCCAGCATTTT
CDR3 protein: CASSFTRDQPQHF

D gene: -
V gene: TRBV29-1
clone size: few
J gene: TRBJ1-2
CDR3 DNA: TGCAGCGTTGAAATTAGGGCCGACTATGGCTACACCTTC
CDR3 protein: CSVEIRADYGYTF

D gene: -
V gene: TRBV12-3/TRBV12-4
clone size: -
J gene: TRBJ2-1
CDR3 DNA: TGTGCCAGCAGTTTAGGCAGACACGGCAATGAGCAGTTCTTC
CDR3 protein: CASSLGRHGNEQFF

D gene: -
V gene: TRBV10-3
clone size: -
J gene: TRBJ1-2
CDR3 DNA: TGTGCCATCAGTGAGGCAGGGGTCCTTAACTATGGCTACACCTTC
CDR3 protein: CAISEAGVLNYGYTF

D gene: -
V gene: TRBV9
clone size: -
J gene: TRBJ1-4
CDR3 DNA: TGTGCCAGCAGCGCCCAGGGAGTTCCTAATGAAAAACTGTTTTTT
CDR3 protein: CASSAQGVPNEKLFF

D gene: -
V gene: TRBV4-2
clone size: -
J gene: TRBJ2-2
CDR3 DNA: TGTGCCAGCAGCGTCCTTGAGGGACCCATCACCGGGGAGCTGTTTTTT
CDR3 protein: CASSVLEGPITGELFF

D gene: -
V gene: TRBV9
clone size: -
J gene: TRBJ2-2
CDR3 DNA: TGTGCCAGCAGCGCCACCGCCCGTGACGGGGAGCTGTTTTTT
CDR3 protein: CASSATARDGELFF

D gene: -
V gene: TRBV20-1
clone size: many
J gene: TRBJ2-1
CDR3 DNA: TGCAGTGCTGGAAGGGGAAATGAGCAGTTCTTC
CDR3 protein: CSAGRGNEQFF

D gene: TRBD1
V gene: TRBV27
clone size: -
J gene: TRBJ1-1
CDR3 DNA: TGTGCCAGCATTGGCATTGGTCAGGGGGACACTGAAGCTTTCTTT
CDR3 protein: CASIGIGQGDTEAFF

D gene: TRBD2
V gene: TRBV12-3/TRBV12-4
clone size: -
J gene: TRBJ2-3
CDR3 DNA: TGTGCCAGCAGTCCTGGGGGGGATAGCACAGATACGCAGTATTTT
CDR3 protein: CASSPGGDSTDTQYF

D gene: -
V gene: TRBV6-2/TRBV6-3
clone size: -
J gene: TRBJ1-6
CDR3 DNA: TGTGCCAGCAGTTACCAGGTAGGACCCCTCCACTTT
CDR3 protein: CASSYQVGPLHF

D gene: -
V gene: TRBV6-2/TRBV6-3
clone size: few
J gene: TRBJ1-2
CDR3 DNA: TGTGCCAGCAGTTACGGATCTTTAGACCTCTATGGCTACACCTTC
CDR3 protein: CASSYGSLDLYGYTF

D gene: TRBD2
V gene: TRBV27
clone size: few
J gene: TRBJ2-1
CDR3 DNA: TGTGCCAGCGCCCCGGGACTAGCTATCAGGAACAGGAATGAGCAGTTCTTC
CDR3 protein: CASAPGLAIRNRNEQFF

D gene: -
V gene: TRBV20-1
clone size: few
J gene: TRBJ2-1
CDR3 DNA: TGCAGTGCTAGCCGGGGCTCCTACAATGAGCAGTTCTTC
CDR3 protein: CSASRGSYNEQFF

D gene: TRBD1
V gene: TRBV6-1
clone size: -
J gene: TRBJ1-2
CDR3 DNA: TGTGCCAGCAGAACTACAGGGGACTCCTATGGCTACACCTTC
CDR3 protein: CASRTTGDSYGYTF

D gene: -
V gene: TRBV4-1
clone size: -
J gene: TRBJ1-5
CDR3 DNA: TGCGCCAGCAGCCAAGTTTGGGTCAGCAGCCCTAGCAATCGGCCCCAGCATTTT
CDR3 protein: CASSQVWVSSPSNRPQHF

D gene: TRBD1
V gene: TRBV6-6
clone size: -
J gene: TRBJ1-2
CDR3 DNA: TGTGCCAGCAGTTCCCCGACAGGGGGTTTCTATGGCTACACCTTC
CDR3 protein: CASSSPTGGFYGYTF

D gene: -
V gene: TRBV7-2
clone size: -
J gene: TRBJ1-1
CDR3 DNA: TGTGCCAATAAGGTCCCTACTCTATGGACTGAAGCTTTCTTT
CDR3 protein: CANKVPTLWTEAFF

D gene: -
V gene: TRBV7-6
clone size: -
J gene: TRBJ2-1
CDR3 DNA: TGTGCCAGCAGCTACCAGGGGCTCAACTCCTACAATGAGCAGTTCTTC
CDR3 protein: CASSYQGLNSYNEQFF

D gene: TRBD2
V gene: TRBV6-6
clone size: -
J gene: TRBJ2-1
CDR3 DNA: TGTGCCAGCAGTTTCTTCCGGGGGGGGAACCAAGAGACCCAGTTCTTC
CDR3 protein: CASSFFRGGNQETQFF

D gene: TRBD1
V gene: TRBV2
clone size: few
J gene: TRBJ1-2
CDR3 DNA: TGTGCCAGCAGTACTCGGGACAGGGGGCTAAGTGGCTACACCTTC
CDR3 protein: CASSTRDRGLSGYTF

D gene: -
V gene: TRBV4-3
clone size: -
J gene: TRBJ2-1
CDR3 DNA: TGCGCCAGCAGCCAAGAGACCACAAGACAAGAGACCCAGTTCTTC
CDR3 protein: CASSQETTRQETQFF